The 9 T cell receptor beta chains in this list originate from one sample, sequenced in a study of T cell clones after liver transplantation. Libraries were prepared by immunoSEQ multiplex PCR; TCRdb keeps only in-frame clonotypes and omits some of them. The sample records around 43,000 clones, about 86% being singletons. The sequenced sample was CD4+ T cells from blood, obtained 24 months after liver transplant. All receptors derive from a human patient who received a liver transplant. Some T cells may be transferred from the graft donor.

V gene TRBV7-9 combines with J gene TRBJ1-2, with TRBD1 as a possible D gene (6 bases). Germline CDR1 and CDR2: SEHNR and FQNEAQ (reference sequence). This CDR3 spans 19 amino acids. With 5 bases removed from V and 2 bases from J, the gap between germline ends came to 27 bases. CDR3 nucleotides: TGTGCCAGCAGCACTAAACAGGGCCACGGGTCCTCGGGAAACTATGGCTACACCTTC. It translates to CASSTKQGHGSSGNYGYTF.

This chain's CDR3 is CASSSENEQFF. The CDR3 DNA is TGTGCCAGCAGCTCCGAGAATGAGCAGTTCTTC. V is TRBV7-6 and J is TRBJ2-1; D not resolved. With 4 bases removed from V and 7 bases from J, the gap between germline ends came to 5 bases. CDR1 is SGHVS and CDR2 is FNYEAQ in the germline V gene. This CDR3 region has 11 residues.

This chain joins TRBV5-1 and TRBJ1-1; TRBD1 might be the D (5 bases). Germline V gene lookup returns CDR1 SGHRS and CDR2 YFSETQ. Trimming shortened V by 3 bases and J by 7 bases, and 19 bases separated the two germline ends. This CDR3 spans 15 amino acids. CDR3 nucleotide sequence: TGCGCCAGCAGCTGGCGGGGCGGGACGGAAGATGAAGCTTTCTTT. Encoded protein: CASSWRGGTEDEAFF. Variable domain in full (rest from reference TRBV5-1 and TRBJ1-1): KAGVTQTPRYLIKTRGQQVTLSCSPISGHRSVSWYQQTPGQGLQFLFEYFSETQRNKGNFPGRFSGRQFSNSRSEMNVSTLELGDSALYLCASSWRGGTEDEAFFGQGTRLTVV.

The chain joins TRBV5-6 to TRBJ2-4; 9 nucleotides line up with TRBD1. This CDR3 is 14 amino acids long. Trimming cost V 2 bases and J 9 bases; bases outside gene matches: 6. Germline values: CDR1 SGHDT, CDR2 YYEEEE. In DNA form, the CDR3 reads TGTGCCAGCAGCTTACAGGGGGCGCGGGGCATTCAGTACTTC. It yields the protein CASSLQGARGIQYF.

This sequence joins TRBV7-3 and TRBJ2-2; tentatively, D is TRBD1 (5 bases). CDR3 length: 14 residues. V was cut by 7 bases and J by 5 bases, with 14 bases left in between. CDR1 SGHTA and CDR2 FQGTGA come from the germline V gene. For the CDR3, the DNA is TGTGCCAGCACCTGGGTTAAGGGGACCGGGGAGCTGTTTTTT. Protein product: CASTWVKGTGELFF.

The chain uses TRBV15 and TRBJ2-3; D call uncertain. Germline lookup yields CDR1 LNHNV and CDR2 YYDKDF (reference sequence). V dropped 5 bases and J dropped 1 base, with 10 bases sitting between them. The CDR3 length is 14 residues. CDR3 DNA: TGTGCCACCAGCGGGCAGATGGGCACAGATACGCAGTATTTT. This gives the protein CATSGQMGTDTQYF.

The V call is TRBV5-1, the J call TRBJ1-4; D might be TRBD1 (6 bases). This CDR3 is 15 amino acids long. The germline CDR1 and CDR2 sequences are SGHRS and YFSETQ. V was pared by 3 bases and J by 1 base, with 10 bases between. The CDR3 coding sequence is TGCGCCAGCAGCTCACAGGGTAAAACTAATGAAAAACTGTTTTTT. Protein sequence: CASSSQGKTNEKLFF.

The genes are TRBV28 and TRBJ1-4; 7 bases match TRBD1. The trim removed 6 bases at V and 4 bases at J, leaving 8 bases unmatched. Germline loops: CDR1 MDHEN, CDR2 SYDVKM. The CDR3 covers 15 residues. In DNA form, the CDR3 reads TGTGCCAGCAGAGACCCGGGACAGATTAATGAAAAACTGTTTTTT. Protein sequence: CASRDPGQINEKLFF. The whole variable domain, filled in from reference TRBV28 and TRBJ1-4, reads DVKVTQSSRYLVKRTGEKVFLECVQDMDHENMFWYRQDPGLGLRLIYFSYDVKMKEKGDIPEGYSVSREKKERFSLILESASTNQTSMYLCASRDPGQINEKLFFGSGTQLSVL.

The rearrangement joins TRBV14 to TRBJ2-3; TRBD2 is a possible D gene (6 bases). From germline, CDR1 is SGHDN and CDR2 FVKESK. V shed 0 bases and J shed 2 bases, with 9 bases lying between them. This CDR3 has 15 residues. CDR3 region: CASSQDPSDTDTQYF. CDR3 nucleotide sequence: TGTGCCAGCAGCCAAGATCCTAGCGACACAGATACGCAGTATTTT.